Listed here are 27 T cell receptor beta chains from one sample, sequenced in a study of T-cell reconstitution after alpha-beta-depleted transplantation in children. Unique molecular identifiers tagged the TCRbeta library. TCRdb used MiXCR to reprocess the PCR reads, holding one entry per CDR3 protein. The table has around 670,000 distinct CDR3 sequences, around 12% seen once; the top ten hold around 0.8%. Sequencing was performed on PBMCs, taken before TCRalphabeta/CD19-depleted stem cell transplant. The origin of the receptors is a girl aged 2-10 years with congenital amegakaryocytic thrombocytopenia, due to receive a stem cell transplant.

This clonotype was counted only a few times. J is TRBJ2-7 and V is TRBV7-2; D is possibly TRBD2 (5 bases). V dropped 1 base and J dropped 0 bases, with 13 bases sitting between them. The CDR3 is 16 residues long. CDR1 is SGHTA and CDR2 is FQGNSA in the germline V gene. In DNA, the CDR3 is TGTGCCAGCAGCTTAGTGGGGAGACGGCTCTCCTACGAGCAGTACTTC. It translates to CASSLVGRRLSYEQYF.

The V gene is TRBV28, the J gene TRBJ1-4, with 7 nucleotides matching TRBD1. Germline V gives CDR1 MDHEN, CDR2 SYDVKM. The CDR3 has 16 amino acids. Unmatched junction bases numbered 7, after V lost 5 bases and J lost 1 base. The CDR3 protein is CASSPTGFQTNEKLFF. The CDR3 DNA sequence: TGTGCCAGCAGTCCGACAGGGTTTCAAACTAATGAAAAACTGTTTTTT.

In this sample, this clonotype turned up many times. The rearrangement uses TRBV20-1 and TRBJ2-7; TRBD2 might be the D (5 bases). The V gene's germline CDR1 is DFQATT and CDR2 SNEGSKA (reference sequence). The ends were cut back, 4 bases at V and 1 base at J, with 14 bases in the middle. The CDR3 runs to 14 residues. The CDR3 reads CSAIRRVESYEQYF. The CDR3 nucleotides read TGCAGTGCTATAAGGCGGGTCGAGTCCTACGAGCAGTACTTC.

This clonotype has at least ten counts. This sequence joins TRBV7-6 and TRBJ2-3; no clear D gene. The V gene's germline CDR1 is SGHVS and CDR2 FNYEAQ. The CDR3 extends over 15 amino acids. V lost 5 bases and J lost 1, with 13 bases in between. This CDR3 reads CASSPGPSRTDTQYF. CDR3 coding DNA: TGTGCCAGCAGCCCCGGACCTTCCCGCACAGATACGCAGTATTTT.

V usage is TRBV25-1 and J usage is TRBJ1-1; tentatively, D is TRBD1 (5 bases). From germline, CDR1 is MGHDK and CDR2 SYGVNS. The CDR3 length is 13 residues. The ends were cut back, 7 bases at V and 8 bases at J, with 17 bases in the middle. In nucleotides, the CDR3 is TGTGCCAGCACCCGGGACGTACTTTTCGAAGCTTTCTTT. It encodes CASTRDVLFEAFF. Supplemented by reference TRBV25-1 and TRBJ1-1, the full variable domain reads EADIYQTPRYLVIGTGKKITLECSQTMGHDKMYWYQQDPGMELHLIHYSYGVNSTEKGDLSSESTVSRIRTEHFPLTLESARPSHTSQYLCASTRDVLFEAFFGQGTRLTVV.

This clonotype appeared many times. This rearrangement joins TRBV20-1 to TRBJ2-5; 8 nucleotides line up with TRBD2. There are 12 residues in the CDR3. The trim removed 5 bases at V and 5 bases at J, leaving 4 bases unmatched. Germline CDR1 reads DFQATT; CDR2 reads SNEGSKA (reference sequence). The CDR3 sequence: CSAYSGIETQYF. CDR3 bases: TGCAGTGCTTATAGCGGGATTGAGACCCAGTACTTC.

This clonotype was observed a few times. The V and J genes are TRBV3-1 and TRBJ2-3; D ambiguous. From germline, CDR1 is LGHDT and CDR2 YNNKEL (reference sequence). V lost 0 bases, J lost 3 bases, and 10 bases lay in between. The CDR3 has 15 amino acids. The CDR3 spells CASSQDHRVTDTQYF. CDR3 coding DNA: TGTGCCAGCAGCCAAGATCATCGCGTAACAGATACGCAGTATTTT.

Of note for this clonotype: The junction shows a germline mismatch at one end, possibly a read error. The CDR3 is CASTQDLAFQETQYF. CDR3 nucleotide sequence: TGTGCCAGCACCCAAGATCTAGCCTTCCAGGAGACCCAGTACTTC. The chain couples TRBV3-1 to TRBJ2-5; the D gene is possibly TRBD2 (5 bases). Germline V gene data show CDR1 as LGHDT and CDR2 as YNNKEL (reference sequence). CDR3 size: 15 residues.

This clonotype was seen repeatedly, ten times or more. The chain uses TRBV5-1 and TRBJ1-1; D is perhaps TRBD1 (5 bases). Germline V gene lookup returns CDR1 SGHRS and CDR2 YFSETQ. V lost 4 bases and J 0 bases, leaving 10 bases between the germline ends. CDR3 size: 14 residues. CDR3 protein: CASSAGILNTEAFF. In nucleotides, the CDR3 is TGCGCCAGCAGCGCAGGGATCTTGAACACTGAAGCTTTCTTT. Complete variable domain (other parts from reference TRBV5-1 and TRBJ1-1): KAGVTQTPRYLIKTRGQQVTLSCSPISGHRSVSWYQQTPGQGLQFLFEYFSETQRNKGNFPGRFSGRQFSNSRSEMNVSTLELGDSALYLCASSAGILNTEAFFGQGTRLTVV.

The gene calls are TRBV5-6 and TRBJ2-7, with 8 positions matching TRBD2. Germline-derived CDR1 and CDR2 are SGHDT and YYEEEE. This CDR3 has 14 residues. V lost 6 bases, J lost 2 bases, and 7 bases stayed unmatched. As DNA, the CDR3 is TGTGCCAGCAACCCTCTAGCGGGCACCTACGAGCAGTACTTC. Protein: CASNPLAGTYEQYF.

The V call is TRBV2, the J call TRBJ2-5, with D possibly being TRBD2 (5 bases). CDR1 is SNHLY and CDR2 is FYNNEI in the germline V gene. The V end lost 3 bases, the J end lost 1 base, and 15 bases lay between the germline ends. CDR3 size: 16 residues. This CDR3 is CASSEEDGRLQETQYF. CDR3 in DNA: TGTGCCAGCAGTGAGGAGGACGGACGCCTCCAAGAGACCCAGTACTTC.

This clonotype has only a few counts. J is TRBJ2-7 and V is TRBV18; D call uncertain. Germline CDR1 KGHSH, CDR2 LQKENI. V dropped 3 bases and J dropped 7 bases, with 13 bases sitting between them. CDR3 length: 13 amino acids. The CDR3 DNA sequence: TGTGCCAGCTCACCGTCAGAACTGCGGGAGCAGTACTTC. Protein: CASSPSELREQYF. Full variable domain (rest looked up from reference TRBV18 and TRBJ2-7): NAGVMQNPRHLVRRRGQEARLRCSPMKGHSHVYWYRQLPEEGLKFMVYLQKENIIDESGMPKERFSAEFPKEGPSILRIQQVVRGDSAAYFCASSPSELREQYFGPGTRLTVT.

This clonotype was observed a few times. This chain connects TRBV20-1 to TRBJ2-7; 12 bases match TRBD2. Germline V CDR1 and CDR2: DFQATT, SNEGSKA (reference sequence). The CDR3 has 16 residues. Germline trimming cut 5 bases from V and 6 bases from J; bases unmatched to any gene: 14. The CDR3 reads CSADFLTSGSFSEQYF. CDR3 in DNA: TGCAGTGCTGATTTCTTGACTAGCGGGAGTTTCAGCGAGCAGTACTTC.

This clonotype has ten or more counts. This chain joins TRBV7-2 and TRBJ2-7; no definite D call. This CDR3 contains 14 residues. V was shortened by 1 base and J by 4 bases, with 11 bases between the two germline ends. CDR1 and CDR2 from the germline V gene are SGHTA and FQGNSA. CDR3 residues: CASSLESGGYEQYF. The DNA for the CDR3 is TGTGCCAGCAGCTTAGAAAGTGGTGGTTACGAGCAGTACTTC. Based on the CDR3 plus reference TRBV7-2 and TRBJ2-7, the full variable domain is GAGVSQSPSNKVTEKGKDVELRCDPISGHTALYWYRQSLGQGLEFLIYFQGNSAPDKSGLPSDRFSAERTGGSVSTLTIQRTQQEDSAVYLCASSLESGGYEQYFGPGTRLTVT.

V and J are TRBV7-9 and TRBJ2-3; TRBD1 agrees at 7 bases. The CDR3 is 16 residues long. The germline gives CDR1 SEHNR, CDR2 FQNEAQ (reference sequence). J lost 2 bases, V lost 0 bases, and 5 bases had no gene match. In nucleotides, the CDR3 is TGTGCCAGCAGCTTAGCTCCCGGACAGGACACAGATACGCAGTATTTT. Encoded protein: CASSLAPGQDTDTQYF. The complete variable domain, with remaining parts taken from reference TRBV7-9 and TRBJ2-3, reads DTGVSQNPRHKITKRGQNVTFRCDPISEHNRLYWYRQTLGQGPEFLTYFQNEAQLEKSRLLSDRFSAERPKGSFSTLEIQRTEQGDSAMYLCASSLAPGQDTDTQYFGPGTRLTVL.

At least ten counts were recorded for this clonotype. The genes are TRBV6-8 and TRBJ1-5; D is unresolved. Germline lookup yields CDR1 MNHGY and CDR2 SAAAGT. The V and J ends lost 1 base and 12 bases respectively, with 25 bases between them. The CDR3 is 17 residues long. The CDR3 loop reads CASSYYIERTHERHQHF. The CDR3 bases are TGTGCCAGCAGTTACTATATCGAAAGGACCCACGAAAGGCACCAGCATTTT.

The V gene is TRBV20-1, the J gene TRBJ2-7; a weak D match, TRBD2 (7 bases). The CDR3 loop spans 17 amino acids. The germline CDR1 and CDR2 sequences are DFQATT and SNEGSKA (reference sequence). V lost 0 bases and J 2 bases, leaving 20 bases between the germline ends. The chain's CDR3 is CSARDLRGGGPPYEQYF. CDR3 bases: TGCAGTGCTAGAGATCTCAGGGGCGGGGGACCACCCTACGAGCAGTACTTC.

The DNA for the CDR3 is TGTGCCAGCAGCTTCGGGACAGGGGCCACCACCGGGGAGCTGTTTTTT. It specifies CASSFGTGATTGELFF. The V call is TRBV7-8, the J call TRBJ2-2; TRBD1 matches at 10 bases. Germline-derived CDR1 and CDR2 are SGHVS and FQNEAQ. V shed 3 bases, J shed 4 bases, and the junction held 5 bases outside the gene matches. There are 16 residues in the CDR3.

The table lists this clonotype with many counts. The chain carries TRBV16 and TRBJ2-1; D is unclear. Trimming took off 1 base at V and 8 bases at J, with 3 bases between the two ends. Germline assignment: CDR1 KGHSY and CDR2 FQNENV. The length of the CDR3 is 11 residues. The CDR3 here is CASSQLDEQFF. The CDR3 coding sequence is TGTGCCAGCAGCCAATTGGATGAGCAGTTCTTC. Full variable domain (remainder filled in from reference TRBV16 and TRBJ2-1): GEEVAQTPKHLVRGEGQKAKLYCAPIKGHSYVFWYQQVLKNEFKFLISFQNENVFDETGMPKERFSAKCLPNSPCSLEIQATKLEDSAVYFCASSQLDEQFFGPGTRLTVL.

The V and J genes are TRBV14 and TRBJ2-3; the D call may be TRBD1 or TRBD2 (5 bases each). Germline V gene lookup returns CDR1 SGHDN and CDR2 FVKESK. CDR3 size: 16 residues. V lost 3 bases, J lost 0 bases, and 13 bases lay in between. The CDR3 spells CASSQGPLPSTDTQYF. CDR3 sequence (DNA): TGTGCCAGCAGCCAGGGACCGCTACCTAGCACAGATACGCAGTATTTT. The full variable domain, rest sourced from reference TRBV14 and TRBJ2-3, is EAGVTQFPSHSVIEKGQTVTLRCDPISGHDNLYWYRRVMGKEIKFLLHFVKESKQDESGMPNNRFLAERTGGTYSTLKVQPAELEDSGVYFCASSQGPLPSTDTQYFGPGTRLTVL.

The rearrangement links TRBV11-1 to TRBJ2-2; tentative D call: TRBD1 (6 bases). This CDR3 has 17 amino acids. V shed 5 bases and J shed 5 bases, with 21 bases lying between them. Germline V gene sequence: CDR1 SGHAT, CDR2 FQDESV (reference sequence). The DNA of the CDR3 is TGTGCCAGCAGCCGAGGACAGAGCGTCGGGGATACCGGGGAGCTGTTTTTT. Its protein is CASSRGQSVGDTGELFF.

This clonotype was detected only a few times. The DNA of the CDR3 is TGTGCCAGCAGCTTAACCACAGGGCGGACTAGCGGGATCGGGCAGTTCTTC. The encoded protein is CASSLTTGRTSGIGQFF. The V and J genes are TRBV7-8 and TRBJ2-1; 12 bases align to TRBD2. J was trimmed by 12 bases and V by 2 bases; bases with no gene match: 14. CDR3 length: 17 residues. Germline V gives CDR1 SGHVS, CDR2 FQNEAQ.

This clonotype was counted ten times or more. The V and J genes are TRBV20-1 and TRBJ2-7; D perhaps matches TRBD2 (5 bases). The V end was cut by 3 bases, the J end by 0 bases, with 6 bases between. The germline V gene has CDR1 DFQATT and CDR2 SNEGSKA (reference sequence). CDR3 length equals 12 residues. CDR3 sequence (DNA): TGCAGTGCTAGGGGGAGCTCCTACGAGCAGTACTTC. It translates to CSARGSSYEQYF.

This clonotype has ten or more counts. The genes are TRBV2 and TRBJ1-5; 10 nucleotides line up with TRBD1. The V segment lost 7 bases and the J segment 7 bases; nucleotides outside the gene matches: 4. Germline V gene data show CDR1 as SNHLY and CDR2 as FYNNEI. CDR3 length equals 13 residues. The CDR3 is CASTGQGNQPQHF. The DNA for the CDR3 is TGTGCCAGCACGGGACAGGGGAACCAGCCCCAGCATTTT. Full variable domain (missing parts from reference TRBV2 and TRBJ1-5): EPEVTQTPSHQVTQMGQEVILRCVPISNHLYFYWYRQILGQKVEFLVSFYNNEISEKSEIFDDQFSVERPDGSNFTLKIRSTKLEDSAMYFCASTGQGNQPQHFGDGTRLSIL.

This clonotype was observed a few times. The chain couples TRBV28 to TRBJ2-6; no definite D call. CDR1 MDHEN and CDR2 SYDVKM come from the germline V gene. V gave up 7 bases and J gave up 2 bases, with 12 bases separating them. This CDR3 spans 15 amino acids. CDR3 sequence reads: CASTGPSTGANVLTF. The CDR3 DNA reads as TGTGCCAGCACAGGACCTTCAACTGGGGCCAACGTCCTGACTTTC.

Note on this clonotype: A read error may be the cause here, since a much bigger clone is one base away. The rearrangement uses TRBV20-1 and TRBJ2-1; 12 bases are a match to TRBD1. CDR1 DFQATT and CDR2 SNEGSKA come from the germline V gene (reference sequence). Trimming cost V 5 bases and J 7 bases; bases outside gene matches: 9. The CDR3 totals 15 residues. CDR3 bases: TGCAGTGCTGGATCGGGACAGGGGGCGCGGAATGAGCAGTTCTTC. Translated: CSAGSGQGARNEQFF.

The sample holds a few counts of this clonotype. The rearrangement links TRBV29-1 to TRBJ2-7; 9 nucleotides line up with TRBD1. The germline gives CDR1 SQVTM, CDR2 ANQGSEA. The CDR3 covers 13 residues. J lost 5 bases, V lost 5 bases, and 7 bases had no gene match. The CDR3 here is CSVTGQGKNEQYF. The CDR3 DNA reads as TGCAGCGTTACGGGACAGGGAAAAAACGAGCAGTACTTC.